These 9 T cell receptor beta chains came from one sample sequenced in a study of blood T cell repertoires in COVID-19. Libraries were prepared by immunoSEQ multiplex PCR; TCRdb keeps only in-frame clonotypes and omits some of them. This table has roughly 180,000 clones, approximately 80% appearing once. Sequenced: peripheral blood. The source of these receptors is a woman aged 45-65 years with active or convalescent COVID-19.

This rearrangement joins TRBV28 to TRBJ1-4; 7 positions agree with TRBD1. Germline-derived CDR1 and CDR2 are MDHEN and SYDVKM. The CDR3 runs 17 residues. Unmatched junction bases numbered 7, after V lost 3 bases and J lost 0 bases. The CDR3 spells CASSLFGTEATNEKLFF. The CDR3, as DNA: TGTGCCAGCAGTTTGTTCGGGACAGAAGCAACTAATGAAAAACTGTTTTTT.

The chain has TRBV6-5 and TRBJ1-4; 7 bases fit TRBD1. Germline values: CDR1 MNHEY, CDR2 SVGAGI. V lost 6 bases, J lost 4 bases, and 8 bases stayed unmatched. There are 15 residues in the CDR3. The CDR3 loop reads CASRPQGGGNEKLFF. In DNA form, the CDR3 reads TGTGCCAGCAGACCCCAGGGGGGAGGTAATGAAAAACTGTTTTTT.

The chain employs TRBV2 and TRBJ2-4, with 8 bases lining up with TRBD1. Germline loops: CDR1 SNHLY, CDR2 FYNNEI. Trimming removed 6 bases from V and 7 bases from J; junction bases left unmatched: 5. The CDR3 loop spans 13 amino acids. The CDR3 sequence is CASRGTGPNIQYF. Written as DNA, the CDR3 is TGTGCCAGCAGAGGGACAGGTCCGAACATTCAGTACTTC. Complete variable domain (other parts from reference TRBV2 and TRBJ2-4): EPEVTQTPSHQVTQMGQEVILRCVPISNHLYFYWYRQILGQKVEFLVSFYNNEISEKSEIFDDQFSVERPDGSNFTLKIRSTKLEDSAMYFCASRGTGPNIQYFGAGTRLSVL.

This chain joins TRBV5-8 and TRBJ1-3; TRBD1 matches at 8 bases. CDR1 and CDR2 from the germline V gene are SGHTS and YDEGEE. Trimming took 3 bases from V and 2 from J; bases not matched to a gene: 4. The CDR3 loop spans 15 amino acids. The CDR3 sequence is CASSSQGAAGNTIYF. The CDR3 DNA sequence: TGTGCCAGCAGCTCCCAGGGGGCGGCTGGAAACACCATATATTTT.

The chain is built from TRBV7-2 and TRBJ1-4; 11 nucleotides agree with TRBD1. This CDR3 contains 15 residues. Germline trimming cut 5 bases from V and 8 bases from J; bases unmatched to any gene: 7. Germline-derived CDR1 and CDR2 are SGHTA and FQGNSA. CDR3 in amino acids: CASSPGQGAIEKLFF. CDR3 nucleotides: TGTGCCAGCAGCCCCGGACAGGGGGCTATCGAAAAACTGTTTTTT.

This chain joins TRBV27 and TRBJ1-1; 7 bases line up with TRBD1. This CDR3 region has 15 residues. V shed 4 bases, J shed 4 bases, and the junction held 9 bases outside the gene matches. The germline V gene encodes CDR1 MNHEY and CDR2 SMNVEV (reference sequence). Here the CDR3 reads CASSSEQGYRTEAFF. The CDR3 region has the DNA TGTGCCAGCAGTTCCGAACAGGGGTACCGCACTGAAGCTTTCTTT.

The CDR3 DNA sequence: TGTGCCAGCAACGTTCTCACGGAGCGGGGCCTTTCAGATACGCAGTATTTT. Translated, it gives CASNVLTERGLSDTQYF. The chain has TRBV27 and TRBJ2-3, with 7 bases lining up with TRBD2. Germline V gives CDR1 MNHEY, CDR2 SMNVEV (reference sequence). There are 17 residues in the CDR3. Trimming removed 7 bases from V and 4 bases from J; junction bases left unmatched: 17.

The rearrangement links TRBV11-3 to TRBJ2-3; TRBD1 matches at 9 bases. The J segment lost 5 bases and the V segment lost 4 bases, leaving 4 bases of the junction unmatched. Germline CDR1 SGHNT, CDR2 YENEEA. The CDR3 runs to 14 residues. CDR3: CASSSGTGQDTQYF. CDR3 coding DNA: TGTGCCAGCAGCTCCGGGACAGGGCAAGATACGCAGTATTTT.

The V gene is TRBV6-4, the J gene TRBJ2-7, with TRBD1 identical over 8 bases. J lost 5 bases, V lost 2 bases, and 26 bases had no gene match. The germline gives CDR1 MRHNA, CDR2 SNTAGT. This CDR3 is 21 amino acids long. Here the CDR3 reads CASSDPTLRTGFGDPPDEQYF. Written as DNA, the CDR3 is TGTGCCAGCAGTGACCCGACACTACGGACAGGGTTTGGGGACCCACCCGACGAGCAGTACTTC.